The source of this T cell receptor beta chain is a study of blood T cell repertoires in COVID-19. The wider study: Samples came from the United States, Italy and Spain, spanning acute and convalescent COVID-19. The cDNA or gDNA used as material had been derived from T cells, B-cell-depleted T cells, or PBMCs.

Per the study methods: Using reference gene primer amplification, nucleated cell counts were estimated. Clones were read by immunoSEQ multiplex PCR, and TCRdb kept only the in-frame ones, dropping some. V and J calls and clone size follow that table, whereas D and trimming were derived from the DNA. Here the sample spans some 260,000 clones, around 82% being singletons. Germline V lookup: CDR1 LNHDA, CDR2 SQIVND (reference sequence). This CDR3 comprises 16 residues. J lost 8 bases, V lost 5 bases, and 15 bases had no gene match. This clonotype originated in an elderly woman with active or convalescent COVID-19. V is TRBV19 and J is TRBJ1-2; 9 bases align to TRBD1. Sequenced material: peripheral blood. CDR3: CASSLQTTGGRSGYTF. The DNA of the CDR3 is TGTGCCAGTAGTCTCCAGACGACAGGGGGAAGGTCCGGCTACACCTTC.